This TCR beta chain appears in the sequencing data of a study of cytomegalovirus exposure and HLA in healthy donors. Study-wide results and limits: In vitro work confirmed that a few CMV-associated chains recognize CMV antigens. In an earlier analysis, most TCR beta V segments were productive about 87% or about 30% of the time.

PCR involved 60 Vbeta and 13 Jbeta primers. Generated by immunoSEQ multiplex PCR, the TCRdb table keeps only in-frame clones and is missing some. The sample consists of some 82,000 clones, approximately 84% of them appearing once. Of note for this clone: Its cognate antigen is unknown.

The sequence came from a woman in her 50s in good health and CMV-seronegative. Sequences were obtained from PBMCs.

CDR3 coding DNA: TGCGCCAGCAGTCCAACGATTACAGGGAAACGGTGGTACGAGCAGTACGTC. It codes for CASSPTITGKRWYEQYV. The chain recombines TRBV23-1 with TRBJ2-7, with D possibly TRBD1 on 6 matching bases. TRBV23-1 is labeled an ORF, and its function is uncertain. V was cut by 4 bases and J by 4 bases, with 23 bases left in between. The CDR3 sequence is 17 residues long.